This T cell receptor beta chain was identified during a study of OX40 agonist ivuxolimab in advanced cancers. Overall study results and limits: Among patients with partial responses at 0.1-3.0 mg/kg, clonal expansion was among the lowest.

As to this clone: Antigen: not known.

The protocol was immunoSEQ multiplex PCR, while the TCRdb copy is restricted to in-frame clones and leaves out a portion. The repertoire includes tens of thousands of clones, roughly nine tenths of them detected once, and more than 9.5% sits in the top ten. Trimming removed 1 base from V and 1 base from J; junction bases left unmatched: 4. Germline lookup yields CDR1 MGHRA and CDR2 YSYEKL. The CDR3 is made up of 18 amino acids. The genes are TRBV4-1 and TRBJ2-2; the match to TRBD2 covers 12 bases. This sequence originates from an adult with an advanced solid tumor such as melanoma, head and neck, liver or kidney cancer. Sample: CD4+ or CD8+ T cells sorted from blood, taken in a trial of the OX40 agonist ivuxolimab. For the CDR3, the DNA is TGCGCCAGCAGCCAAGGACTAGCGGGGGACGTGAACACCGGGGAGCTGTTTTTT. This translates into CASSQGLAGDVNTGELFF.